These T cell receptor beta chains were read from a single sample in a study of CD8+CD57+ T cells in acquired aplastic anemia. Using its own MiXCR run on the reads, TCRdb lists one record per CDR3 protein. In the table there are approximately 270,000 distinct CDR3 sequences, 55% to 65% of which are singletons. Specimen: sorted CD4+, CD8+, or CD8+CD57+ T cells (not recorded which) from PBMCs. The receptors were gathered from a human donor with severe aplastic anemia or a healthy control (not recorded which). Each CDR3 is given with its conserved first and last residue. The D gene is left open where the match is weak. Where a row states a size, it is once, few, many or the class of an expanded clone; other rows omit it.

size: NA
J: TRBJ1-2
V: TRBV19
D: NA
DNA: TGTGCCAGTAGTAACGCAGGGAACTATGGCTACACCTTC
CDR3: CASSNAGNYGYTF

size: once
J: TRBJ2-2
V: TRBV10-3
D: NA
DNA: TGTGCCATCAGTGAGACGAACACCGGGGAGCTGTTTTTT
CDR3: CAISETNTGELFF

size: few
J: TRBJ2-2
V: TRBV27
D: NA
DNA: TGTGCCAGCAGTTTATACCCCGGGCGGACCGGGGAGCTGTTTTTT
CDR3: CASSLYPGRTGELFF

size: few
J: TRBJ2-7
V: TRBV7-3
D: NA
DNA: TGTGCCAGCAGTGGGGGCTCGGGCTACGAGCAGTACTTC
CDR3: CASSGGSGYEQYF

size: NA
J: TRBJ2-3
V: TRBV10-3
D: TRBD2
DNA: TGTGCCATCAGGGTAGCGGGGGAAGGCACAGATACGCAGTATTTT
CDR3: CAIRVAGEGTDTQYF

size: NA
J: TRBJ2-7
V: TRBV29-1
D: TRBD1
DNA: TGCAGCGCTACGAGAGGGGGCGCAGCCTACGAGCAGTACTTC
CDR3: CSATRGGAAYEQYF

size: NA
J: TRBJ2-7
V: TRBV2
D: TRBD2
DNA: TGTGCCAGCAGTAAACGAGCGGGAGGTAGTTACGAGCAGTACTTC
CDR3: CASSKRAGGSYEQYF

size: NA
J: TRBJ2-1
V: TRBV7-2
D: TRBD1
DNA: TGTGCCAGCACCCCTCAGGGGGCTTCTGAGCAGTTCTTC
CDR3: CASTPQGASEQFF

size: once
J: TRBJ2-4
V: TRBV29-1
D: NA
DNA: TGCAGCGTTGGCCAGGGTGGCAAAAACATTCAGTACTTC
CDR3: CSVGQGGKNIQYF

size: few
J: TRBJ2-1
V: TRBV5-1
D: NA
DNA: TGCGCCAGCAGCTTGGACGTAAGATACAATGAGCAGTTCTTC
CDR3: CASSLDVRYNEQFF

size: NA
J: TRBJ2-7
V: TRBV7-9
D: NA
DNA: TGTGCCAGCAGCTGGGCCGGGATCTCCTACGAGCAGTACTTC
CDR3: CASSWAGISYEQYF

size: NA
J: TRBJ1-2
V: TRBV5-1
D: NA
DNA: TGCGCCAGCAGCTGGGGGGCGGAGAATGGCTACACCTTC
CDR3: CASSWGAENGYTF

size: many
J: TRBJ2-5
V: TRBV20-1
D: NA
DNA: TGCAGTGCTAGAGATTCAGCGGCAGCCCAAGAGACCCAGTACTTC
CDR3: CSARDSAAAQETQYF

size: NA
J: TRBJ1-1
V: TRBV20-1
D: NA
DNA: TGCAGTGCTAGAGAGGACTTTAAAGGGAACACTGAAGCTTTCTTT
CDR3: CSAREDFKGNTEAFF

size: NA
J: TRBJ2-7
V: TRBV12-3/TRBV12-4
D: TRBD1
DNA: TGTGCCAGCAGCCCCCGGGACAGCTTTTTCTACGAGCAGTACTTC
CDR3: CASSPRDSFFYEQYF

size: NA
J: TRBJ2-7
V: TRBV6-5
D: NA
DNA: TGTGCCAGCAGCGCGGTTAACGAGCAGTACTTC
CDR3: CASSAVNEQYF

size: NA
J: TRBJ2-7
V: TRBV7-9
D: NA
DNA: TGTGCCAGCAGCCTAATAACGTTTCAGTACTTC
CDR3: CASSLITFQYF

size: NA
J: TRBJ2-5
V: TRBV7-2
D: NA
DNA: TGTGCCAGCAGCTTGGGAGGTGCAACGAGGGTAGAGACCCAGTACTTC
CDR3: CASSLGGATRVETQYF

size: NA
J: TRBJ1-3
V: TRBV20-1
D: NA
DNA: TGCAGTGGACTAGCTGGCGCCCTCCCTGGAAACACCATATATTTT
CDR3: CSGLAGALPGNTIYF

size: NA
J: TRBJ1-2
V: TRBV7-9
D: NA
DNA: TGTGCCAGCAGCTTGGACGACCTCTATGGCTACACCTTC
CDR3: CASSLDDLYGYTF

size: NA
J: TRBJ2-1
V: TRBV25-1
D: TRBD1
DNA: TGTGCCAGCAGTGACCGGGACAGCAGTTACAATGAGCAGTTCTTC
CDR3: CASSDRDSSYNEQFF

size: NA
J: TRBJ1-1
V: TRBV2
D: NA
DNA: TGTGCCAGCAGTGTACAGGGCCTGAACACTGAAGCTTTCTTT
CDR3: CASSVQGLNTEAFF

size: NA
J: TRBJ2-1
V: TRBV10-3
D: TRBD1
DNA: TGTGCCATCAGAGGGACAGACTCCTACAATGAGCAGTTCTTC
CDR3: CAIRGTDSYNEQFF

size: NA
J: TRBJ1-4
V: TRBV19
D: NA
DNA: TGTGCCAGTAGTGTCTTACAGAATGAAAAACTGTTTTTT
CDR3: CASSVLQNEKLFF

size: NA
J: TRBJ2-1
V: TRBV20-1
D: TRBD1
DNA: TGCAGTGCAACCGGGACAGGGCTCGATGAGCAGTTCTTC
CDR3: CSATGTGLDEQFF

size: many
J: TRBJ2-7
V: TRBV7-2
D: NA
DNA: TGTGCCACTCAGGCCGGATATACCTACGAGCAGTACTTC
CDR3: CATQAGYTYEQYF

size: NA
J: TRBJ2-7
V: TRBV20-1
D: TRBD2
DNA: TGCAGTGCTCTGGAGACTAGCGGAACCTACGAGCAGTACTTC
CDR3: CSALETSGTYEQYF

size: many
J: TRBJ2-3
V: TRBV12-3/TRBV12-4
D: NA
DNA: TGTGCCAGCAGCCCACGGGCGGGGTGGACAGATACGCAGTATTTT
CDR3: CASSPRAGWTDTQYF

size: many
J: TRBJ1-6
V: TRBV9
D: NA
DNA: TGTGCCAGCAGCGTAGGTCTAGGGGCAGCCAATTCACCCCTCCACTTT
CDR3: CASSVGLGAANSPLHF

size: NA
J: TRBJ2-2
V: TRBV19
D: NA
DNA: TGTGCCAGTAGTCCTCCCTTAGGGCCCGGGGAGCTGTTTTTT
CDR3: CASSPPLGPGELFF

size: NA
J: TRBJ1-1
V: TRBV3-1
D: TRBD1
DNA: TGTGCCAGCAGCCCCCGGGACAGGGGGCGCTTGGGCACTGAAGCTTTCTTT
CDR3: CASSPRDRGRLGTEAFF

size: NA
J: TRBJ2-7
V: TRBV6-2/TRBV6-3
D: TRBD2
DNA: TGTGCCAGCAGTGTGACAGGCTGGACCGGGGGGGCCAGAACGCGCGAGCAGTACTTC
CDR3: CASSVTGWTGGARTREQYF

size: NA
J: TRBJ2-7
V: TRBV5-4
D: TRBD1
DNA: TGTGCCAGCAGCCAGGGACAGTCATCCTACGAGCAGTACTTC
CDR3: CASSQGQSSYEQYF

size: NA
J: TRBJ1-1
V: TRBV7-9
D: TRBD1
DNA: TGTGCCAGCAGCTTAACTGGGACAGCGGCTGAAGCTTTCTTT
CDR3: CASSLTGTAAEAFF

size: many
J: TRBJ2-5
V: TRBV7-6
D: TRBD2
DNA: TGTGCCAGCAGCACCGCCGGGGGAGGGCGGGAGACCCAGTACTTC
CDR3: CASSTAGGGRETQYF

size: once
J: TRBJ2-7
V: TRBV24-1
D: NA
DNA: TGTGCCACCAGTGATTCTACATCAGAGCAACGGGAGCAGTACTTC
CDR3: CATSDSTSEQREQYF

size: many
J: TRBJ2-2
V: TRBV20-1
D: TRBD1
DNA: TGCAGTGCCGGACAGGGAAAGAACACCGGGGAGCTGTTTTTT
CDR3: CSAGQGKNTGELFF

size: NA
J: TRBJ1-2
V: TRBV20-1
D: TRBD1
DNA: TGCAGTGCTTATGATCCGGGACAGGGAGTTTTCGGCTACACCTTC
CDR3: CSAYDPGQGVFGYTF

size: NA
J: TRBJ2-5
V: TRBV5-1
D: NA
DNA: TGCGCCAGCAGCCTGGGACGGACTGGACAAGAGACCCAGTACTTC
CDR3: CASSLGRTGQETQYF

size: NA
J: TRBJ2-3
V: TRBV29-1
D: NA
DNA: TGCAGCGTTGAAGAAGCCGGGCCAGATACGCAGTATTTT
CDR3: CSVEEAGPDTQYF

size: many
J: TRBJ1-1
V: TRBV5-1
D: NA
DNA: TGCGCCAGCAGCTTGTTGGAACAGCCTAACACTGAAGCTTTCTTT
CDR3: CASSLLEQPNTEAFF

size: many
J: TRBJ1-1
V: TRBV12-3/TRBV12-4
D: NA
DNA: TGTGCCAGCAAGCACTCCGACAGGATTACTAACACTGAAGCTTTCTTT
CDR3: CASKHSDRITNTEAFF

size: many
J: TRBJ2-3
V: TRBV6-5
D: NA
DNA: TGTGCCAGCAGTTACGCGGTAGAGCATAATACGCAGTATTTT
CDR3: CASSYAVEHNTQYF

size: few
J: TRBJ1-1
V: TRBV20-1
D: NA
DNA: TGCAGTGCTAGGCCTATCAGGGGCACTGAAGCTTTCTTT
CDR3: CSARPIRGTEAFF

size: NA
J: TRBJ2-7
V: TRBV9
D: NA
DNA: TGTGCCAGCAGCGTCGGGGGACAGTACGAGCAGTACTTC
CDR3: CASSVGGQYEQYF

size: NA
J: TRBJ2-7
V: TRBV19
D: NA
DNA: TGTGCCAGTAGTATGGCGCGGAAATTCGACGAGCAGTACTTC
CDR3: CASSMARKFDEQYF

size: NA
J: TRBJ2-3
V: TRBV20-1
D: NA
DNA: TGCAGTGCTAGAGGCTACAATGAGCAGTATTTT
CDR3: CSARGYNEQYF

size: many
J: TRBJ2-2
V: TRBV9
D: TRBD1
DNA: TGTGCCAGCAGCGGATGGCCATGGGGACAGGGGTTTCCTGAGTTCGCGAACACCGGGGAGCTGTTTTTT
CDR3: CASSGWPWGQGFPEFANTGELFF

size: many
J: TRBJ1-4
V: TRBV27
D: NA
DNA: TGTGCCAGCAGTTCCCCTACAGGTGTTAATGAAAAACTGTTTTTT
CDR3: CASSSPTGVNEKLFF

size: NA
J: TRBJ2-7
V: TRBV5-1
D: TRBD1
DNA: TGCGCCAGCAGCGCGACAGGGGACTCCTACGAGCAGTACTTC
CDR3: CASSATGDSYEQYF

size: many
J: TRBJ2-7
V: TRBV7-8
D: NA
DNA: TGTGCCAGCAGCTTAGGGAGAAACGTCGGTGCAGGGGCGCTATACGAGCAGTACTTC
CDR3: CASSLGRNVGAGALYEQYF

size: NA
J: TRBJ1-2
V: TRBV7-9
D: TRBD1
DNA: TGTGCCAGCAGTCCGGACAGGGCGGGAAATGGCTACACCTTC
CDR3: CASSPDRAGNGYTF

size: NA
J: TRBJ1-5
V: TRBV19
D: NA
DNA: TGTGCCAGTAGTATCAGGGCAGGCCATCAGCCCCAGCATTTT
CDR3: CASSIRAGHQPQHF

size: once
J: TRBJ2-7
V: TRBV11-3
D: TRBD2
DNA: TGTGCCAGCTGCAGGACTAGCAGTTACGAGCAGTACTTC
CDR3: CASCRTSSYEQYF

size: NA
J: TRBJ2-2
V: TRBV29-1
D: NA
DNA: TGCAGCGTTCACATGAACACCGGGGAGCTGTTTTTT
CDR3: CSVHMNTGELFF